The 26 T cell receptor beta chains presented below share a single source sample, sequenced in a study of blood T cells in healthy people across ages (dated by TCRdb to between 2014 and 2017). The library was built by means of 5' RACE. TCRdb shows the sequencer as Illumina HiSeq 2500. A second PCR of about 7 to 12 cycles was run with a J-beta primer mix and a sample-barcoded 5' primer. TCRdb applied fastp at Q25 and MiXCR to the public reads, then kept only in-frame beta chains. Rows with a matching CDR3 protein are joined into one entry that keeps the most common DNA and genes. Across this sample there are 1.5 million to 2 million distinct CDR3 sequences, with over 25% seen only once. Together, the top ten hold 7% to 9% of the sample. Sequencing input: blood. The receptors shown here come from a woman in her 30s in good health.

This chain joins TRBV28 and TRBJ2-5; 12 bases align to TRBD2. J lost 0 bases, V lost 11 bases, and 19 bases had no gene match. Looked up from germline, CDR1 is MDHEN and CDR2 is SYDVKM. The CDR3 is made up of 19 amino acids. The CDR3: CARMRLWTSGDRYQETQYF. The CDR3 coding sequence is TGTGCCCGGATGAGACTTTGGACTAGCGGGGACCGGTACCAAGAGACCCAGTACTTC.

This clonotype has at least ten counts. The J gene is TRBJ2-7, the V gene TRBV29-1; 7 bases are a match to TRBD1. CDR3 length: 11 amino acids. Germline-derived CDR1 and CDR2 are SQVTM and ANQGSEA. With V trimmed by 6 bases and J by 6 bases, 5 bases remained unmatched. This chain's CDR3 is CSVGTAREQYF. The CDR3 DNA is TGCAGCGTGGGGACAGCGCGCGAGCAGTACTTC.

This clonotype has at least ten counts. The rearrangement joins TRBV9 to TRBJ2-7; TRBD1 might be the D (6 bases). The V end lost 0 bases, the J end lost 4 bases, and 14 bases lay between the germline ends. CDR3 size: 15 residues. Germline CDR1 SGDLS, CDR2 YYNGEE. CDR3 in DNA: TGTGCCAGCAGCGTAGAACTCGGCAGGGGTTACGAGCAGTACTTC. It encodes CASSVELGRGYEQYF.

The rearrangement links TRBV29-1 to TRBJ2-1, with a weak D call TRBD1 (5 bases). The CDR3 spans 15 residues. Trimming left V 0 bases short and J 3 bases short, with 12 bases between. Germline V gene lookup returns CDR1 SQVTM and CDR2 ANQGSEA. CDR3 sequence reads: CSVEDRVVRYNEQFF. The CDR3 DNA is TGCAGCGTTGAAGACAGGGTCGTCCGCTACAATGAGCAGTTCTTC.

The chain links TRBV20-1 to TRBJ1-2; D remains unclear. Trimming cost V 4 bases and J 4 bases, with 16 bases left between them. Per the germline V gene, CDR1 is DFQATT and CDR2 is SNEGSKA (reference sequence). This CDR3 is 14 amino acids long. CDR3 in DNA: TGCAGTGCTATTCCCCCTAAAGCCCCCTATGGCTACACCTTC. Translating it yields CSAIPPKAPYGYTF.

The rearrangement uses TRBV9 and TRBJ2-1, with 8 nucleotides matching TRBD2. The CDR3 contains 16 residues. Germline CDR1 is SGDLS and CDR2 is YYNGEE. Losses at the gene ends were 0 bases for V and 8 bases for J; bases not matched to a gene: 10. The DNA for the CDR3 is TGTGCCAGCAGCGTAGATTCCAGCGGGGGTCGGGATGAGCAGTTCTTC. Its translation: CASSVDSSGGRDEQFF.

This clonotype was seen a few times. The junction differs from germline at one of its ends, possibly a read error. This chain links TRBV20-1 with TRBJ1-2; TRBD1 might be the D (6 bases). CDR3 length: 14 amino acids. The germline V gene has CDR1 DFQATT and CDR2 SNEGSKA (reference sequence). CDR3 sequence (DNA): TGCAGCGCTACTGCGGGGGCGCAAGAATATGGCTACACCTTC. Translation: CSATAGAQEYGYTF.

The chain is built from TRBV5-1 and TRBJ2-5; a weak D match, TRBD2 (6 bases). The end of the DNA fits TRBJ2-7 better, so the J call may be wrong. Per the germline V gene, CDR1 is SGHRS and CDR2 is YFSETQ. The CDR3 spans 15 residues. As DNA, the CDR3 is TGCGCCAGCAGCTTGGCCCCCCCCGGGAGAGACGAGCAGTACTTC. It specifies CASSLAPPGRDEQYF.

This clonotype was counted a few times. The CDR3: CASRETRQPQHF. DNA of the CDR3: TGTGCCAGCAGGGAAACACGCCAGCCCCAGCATTTT. The chain has TRBV6-6 and TRBJ1-5; D not certain. The germline V and J ends were trimmed by 6 bases and 7 bases, with 10 bases remaining between them. Germline CDR1 and CDR2: MNHNY and SVGAGI (reference sequence). This CDR3 comprises 12 residues.

The chain combines TRBV27 with TRBJ2-1; perhaps D is TRBD1 or TRBD2 (6 bases each). V was shortened by 1 base and J by 3 bases, with 16 bases between the two germline ends. CDR1 is MNHEY, CDR2 SMNVEV, per germline (reference sequence). The CDR3 spans 17 residues. CDR3 sequence reads: CASSLLAGQGNYNEQFF. The CDR3 DNA reads as TGTGCCAGCAGTTTATTGGCGGGGCAGGGGAACTACAATGAGCAGTTCTTC.

This chain links TRBV7-2 with TRBJ1-2; 8 bases align to TRBD1. The V segment lost 4 bases and the J segment 8 bases; nucleotides outside the gene matches: 9. The CDR3 sequence is 14 residues long. In germline, CDR1 is SGHTA, CDR2 FQGNSA. Here the CDR3 reads CASSSWTGTIGYTF. CDR3 nucleotides: TGTGCCAGCAGCTCCTGGACAGGGACAATAGGCTACACCTTC.

This clonotype was recorded a few times. V gene TRBV24-1 combines with J gene TRBJ2-2; D is uncertain. Deletions cut 3 bases from V and 5 bases from J, with 3 bases between. The CDR3 extends over 12 amino acids. Germline lookup yields CDR1 KGHDR and CDR2 SFDVKD. The CDR3 loop reads CATSDGTGELFF. In nucleotides, the CDR3 is TGTGCCACCAGTGATGGAACCGGGGAGCTGTTTTTT.

The V gene is TRBV2, the J gene TRBJ2-2; 7 bases fit TRBD2. From germline, CDR1 is SNHLY and CDR2 FYNNEI. The CDR3 runs 15 residues. V lost 6 bases and J lost 0; bases outside the gene matches: 4. Written as DNA, the CDR3 is TGTGCCAGCAGGGAGACTAGCTCGAACACCGGGGAGCTGTTTTTT. Translation gives CASRETSSNTGELFF.

A few counts support this clonotype. V is TRBV9 and J is TRBJ2-1, with 8 bases identical to TRBD2. CDR3 length equals 16 residues. Germline lookup yields CDR1 SGDLS and CDR2 YYNGEE. The V and J ends lost 0 bases and 4 bases, in that order; junction bases with no gene match: 6. CDR3 nucleotides: TGTGCCAGCAGCGTAGCCGGTAGCGGGGCTTACAATGAGCAGTTCTTC. Translation: CASSVAGSGAYNEQFF.

In its sample, this clonotype was seen many times. The chain recombines TRBV12-3 or TRBV12-4 with TRBJ2-7; no definite D call. This CDR3 has 14 residues. Trimming removed 0 bases at V and 3 bases at J, with 9 bases between. For the CDR3, the DNA is TGTGCCAGCAGTTTAGCGCAAGGAAACTACGAGCAGTACTTC. It encodes CASSLAQGNYEQYF.

This sequence joins TRBV20-1 and TRBJ1-2; unclear D gene. Trimming removed 0 bases at V and 2 bases at J, with 4 bases between. Germline V gives CDR1 DFQATT, CDR2 SNEGSKA (reference sequence). CDR3 length equals 12 residues. The CDR3 sequence is CSAREPNYGYTF. The CDR3 DNA is TGCAGTGCTAGAGAACCCAACTATGGCTACACCTTC.

This clonotype was detected only a few times. This chain uses TRBV20-1 with TRBJ2-3, with D unresolved. Germline V CDR1 and CDR2: DFQATT, SNEGSKA (reference sequence). V was clipped by 2 bases and J by 13 bases, with 13 bases between them. CDR3 length: 11 residues. DNA for the CDR3: TGCAGTGCTAGACAACCTGGTGGGGAGTATTTT. Translated, it gives CSARQPGGEYF.

The gene calls are TRBV21-1 and TRBJ2-7; TRBD1 is the table's D call and was not checked against the DNA. The J call may be faulty, since TRBJ2-5 better matches the DNA end. TRBV21-1 is described as a pseudogene. CDR3 length: 16 amino acids. The CDR3 nucleotides are TGTGCCAGCAGCAAGCCGCCGGGGGATCGGTCGGAGACCCAGTACTTC. Amino acid sequence: CASSKPPGDRSETQYF.

About this clonotype: A much larger clone lies a single base off, so this may be a read error. The V and J genes are TRBV7-6 and TRBJ2-7; 10 bases line up with TRBD2. Germline V gene data show CDR1 as SGHVS and CDR2 as FNYEAQ. The V and J ends lost 0 bases and 5 bases, in that order; junction bases with no gene match: 10. This CDR3 region has 17 residues. DNA for the CDR3: TGTGCCAGCAGCTTAGCGTTCCTAGCGGGGGTGCCGGACGAGCAGTACTTC. This sequence encodes CASSLAFLAGVPDEQYF.

This clonotype showed up just a few times. The V and J genes are TRBV7-3 and TRBJ1-5; D unresolved. This CDR3 has 15 amino acids. With 5 bases removed from V and 0 bases from J, the gap between germline ends came to 11 bases. Germline V CDR1 and CDR2: SGHTA, FQGTGA. CDR3: CASSHGSHSNQPQHF. The CDR3 region has the DNA TGTGCCAGCAGCCACGGGTCACATAGCAATCAGCCCCAGCATTTT.

In this sample, this clonotype turned up many times. The chain couples TRBV5-1 to TRBJ2-7; the D is unclear. This CDR3 has 14 residues. The V gene lost 1 base and the J gene lost 6 bases, with 14 bases spanning the gap. Germline CDR1 reads SGHRS; CDR2 reads YFSETQ. CDR3 region: CASSLQTGPFEQYF. The CDR3 DNA sequence: TGCGCCAGCAGCTTGCAGACCGGACCCTTCGAGCAGTACTTC.

This clonotype was detected only a few times. This rearrangement joins TRBV20-1 to TRBJ1-5; D unclear. The CDR3 consists of 15 residues. Germline CDR1 is DFQATT and CDR2 is SNEGSKA (reference sequence). V was pared by 1 base and J by 6 bases, with 16 bases between. Here the CDR3 DNA reads TGCAGTGCTAGAGCGCCCCGGGCAGGTAGTCAGCCCCAGCATTTT. Residues: CSARAPRAGSQPQHF.

There are many counts of this clonotype. This chain uses TRBV12-3 or TRBV12-4 with TRBJ2-1; D gene ambiguous. V was cut by 6 bases and J by 8 bases, with 8 bases left in between. The CDR3 is 11 amino acids. The CDR3 loop reads CASSRVDEQFF. CDR3 nucleotide sequence: TGTGCCAGCAGCCGGGTCGATGAGCAGTTCTTC.

This clonotype was recorded a few times. The gene calls are TRBV28 and TRBJ2-1; 9 bases fit TRBD1. The CDR3 has 16 residues. Germline CDR1 reads MDHEN; CDR2 reads SYDVKM. With V trimmed by 4 bases and J by 3 bases, 7 bases remained unmatched. The CDR3 spells CASSSTGQGVYNEQFF. CDR3 bases: TGTGCCAGCAGTTCGACGGGACAGGGTGTCTACAATGAGCAGTTCTTC.

V gene TRBV7-9 combines with J gene TRBJ2-1; TRBD2 matches 7 bases. The CDR3 consists of 16 residues. V lost 6 bases, J lost 13 bases, and 21 bases stayed unmatched. CDR1 is SEHNR, CDR2 FQNEAQ, per germline (reference sequence). The CDR3 reads CASRMLRGEDQETQFF. In DNA, the CDR3 is TGTGCCAGCAGGATGCTCCGGGGGGAAGATCAAGAGACCCAGTTCTTC.

The V gene is TRBV7-2, the J gene TRBJ1-1; weak D call: TRBD1 (6 bases). Trimming removed 5 bases from V and 4 bases from J, with 14 bases in between. The CDR3 extends over 14 amino acids. Germline CDR1 reads SGHTA; CDR2 reads FQGNSA. The CDR3 DNA reads TGTGCCAGCAGCCCAGAGGGGGGCATCACTGAAGCTTTCTTT. It yields the protein CASSPEGGITEAFF.